Sequencing of this TCR beta chain was carried out in a study of post-analysis software for immune sequencing data. Researchers reported that TCR beta cDNA libraries carried unique molecular identifiers. One entry per CDR3 protein, called by TCRdb with MiXCR from the PCR reads. Here the sample spans hundreds of thousands of distinct CDR3 sequences, approximately 60% being singletons. The sample was blood. The TCR sequence derives from a girl aged 2 to 10 with multiple sclerosis.

The CDR3: CASSQQLAGPLNEQFF. The CDR3, as DNA: TGTGCCAGCAGCCAACAACTAGCGGGACCCCTTAATGAGCAGTTCTTC. The chain joins TRBV7-9 to TRBJ2-1; TRBD2 agrees at 10 bases. The CDR3 totals 16 residues. The V gene's germline CDR1 is SEHNR and CDR2 FQNEAQ (reference sequence). The trim removed 5 bases at V and 7 bases at J, leaving 11 bases unmatched. Full variable domain (outside the CDR3, taken from reference TRBV7-9 and TRBJ2-1): DTGVSQNPRHKITKRGQNVTFRCDPISEHNRLYWYRQTLGQGPEFLTYFQNEAQLEKSRLLSDRFSAERPKGSFSTLEIQRTEQGDSAMYLCASSQQLAGPLNEQFFGPGTRLTVL.